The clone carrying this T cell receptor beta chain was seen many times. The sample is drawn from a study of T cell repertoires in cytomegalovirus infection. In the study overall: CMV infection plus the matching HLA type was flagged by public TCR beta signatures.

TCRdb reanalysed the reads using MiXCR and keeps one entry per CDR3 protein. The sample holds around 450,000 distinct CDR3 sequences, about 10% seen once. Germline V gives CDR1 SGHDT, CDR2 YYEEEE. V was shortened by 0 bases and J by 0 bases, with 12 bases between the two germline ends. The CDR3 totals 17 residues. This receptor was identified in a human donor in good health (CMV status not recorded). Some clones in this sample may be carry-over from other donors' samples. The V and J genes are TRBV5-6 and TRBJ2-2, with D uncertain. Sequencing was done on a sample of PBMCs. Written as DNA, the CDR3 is TGTGCCAGCAGCTTGGCCAAACAAGGAACGAACACCGGGGAGCTGTTTTTT. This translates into CASSLAKQGTNTGELFF.